This T cell receptor (beta chain) was captured in a study of cytomegalovirus exposure and HLA in healthy donors. After removal of 5 bases from V and 2 bases from J, the junction contained 13 bases not matched to a gene. The V gene's germline CDR1 is MNHEY and CDR2 SMNVEV (reference sequence). The CDR3 runs to 17 residues. The PCR had 60 Vbeta and 13 Jbeta primers. Generated by immunoSEQ multiplex PCR, the TCRdb table keeps only in-frame clones and is missing some. The sample includes under 200,000 clones, approximately 12% of them seen just once. In regard to this clone: Its antigen is not known.

Points from the study as a whole: Later analysis suggested most CMV-associated TCR beta chains were HLA-restricted. Sequencing depth roughly uniform across donors was assumed in presence/absence analyses.

This sequence originates from a man aged 45-65 years in good health and CMV-seropositive. Sample: PBMCs. This chain uses TRBV27 with TRBJ2-3; 7 positions agree with TRBD2. CDR3 bases: TGTGCCAGCAGTGGCCCGGGGGGATTTACCTACACAGATACGCAGTATTTT. The encoded protein is CASSGPGGFTYTDTQYF.